This is a list of T cell receptor beta chains from one sample in a study of early T cells in non-severe SARS-CoV-2 infection. TCRdb called the 5' RACE reads again in MiXCR, with one record for every CDR3 protein. The sample records 75,000 or so distinct CDR3 sequences, 9.5% to 12% being singletons. The sequences come from whole blood, collected at baseline. The receptor set was obtained from an adult who was a healthcare worker with PCR-confirmed SARS-CoV-2 infection or an uninfected control (not recorded which). Each CDR3 is given with its conserved first and last residue. D genes are given only for firm matches. For some rows the clone size is stated as once, few or many, or as a class when expanded; others skip it.

clone_size	v_call	d_call	j_call	cdr3_aa	cdr3_nt
few	TRBV12-3/TRBV12-4	-	TRBJ2-2	CASSLRQFNTGELFF	TGTGCCAGCAGTTTACGCCAGTTTAACACCGGGGAGCTGTTTTTT
few	TRBV20-1	TRBD1	TRBJ2-7	CSARDRRAGGYEQYF	TGCAGTGCTAGAGATCGGCGTGCAGGGGGCTACGAGCAGTACTTC
-	TRBV7-2	TRBD2	TRBJ2-1	CASSSGGLPFYNEQFF	TGTGCCAGCAGCTCGGGAGGATTACCCTTCTACAATGAGCAGTTCTTC
many	TRBV3-1	-	TRBJ2-2	CASSLWRGGSTGELFF	TGTGCCAGCAGCCTGTGGAGGGGAGGTTCCACCGGGGAGCTGTTTTTT
few	TRBV9	TRBD2	TRBJ2-3	CASSATSGYTDTQYF	TGTGCCAGCAGCGCGACTAGCGGGTACACAGATACGCAGTATTTT
few	TRBV4-3	-	TRBJ2-4	CASSQETRSGWNIQYF	TGCGCCAGCAGCCAAGAAACGAGATCGGGCTGGAACATTCAGTACTTC
once	TRBV10-3	-	TRBJ2-1	CAISDRVYNEQFF	TGTGCCATCAGTGACCGAGTTTACAATGAGCAGTTCTTC
-	TRBV5-4	TRBD1	TRBJ2-3	CASSPGGFITDTQYF	TGTGCCAGCAGCCCAGGGGGCTTTATAACAGATACGCAGTATTTT
-	TRBV7-2	-	TRBJ2-6	CASSLNFGSGANVLTF	TGTGCCAGCAGCTTAAATTTTGGCTCTGGGGCCAACGTCCTGACTTTC
once	TRBV29-1	-	TRBJ2-2	CSVRGPGGYTGELFF	TGCAGCGTTCGTGGTCCAGGAGGATACACCGGGGAGCTGTTTTTT
many	TRBV3-1	TRBD1	TRBJ1-1	CASSSRGGRDTEAFF	TGTGCCAGCAGCTCACGAGGGGGCAGGGACACTGAAGCTTTCTTT
-	TRBV18	-	TRBJ2-4	CASSREQGKNIQYF	TGTGCCAGCTCACGGGAGCAAGGCAAAAACATTCAGTACTTC
few	TRBV11-3	-	TRBJ1-6	CASRGRGANSPLHF	TGTGCCAGCAGAGGGCGGGGAGCAAATTCACCCCTCCACTTT
many	TRBV7-3	-	TRBJ2-3	CASSRTGGTDTQYF	TGTGCCAGCAGCCGCACCGGGGGCACAGATACGCAGTATTTT
-	TRBV5-4	-	TRBJ2-3	CASSLAGADTQYF	TGTGCCAGCAGCTTGGCGGGTGCAGATACGCAGTATTTT
-	TRBV7-2	-	TRBJ1-6	CASSQTVNSPLHF	TGTGCCAGCAGCCAGACCGTAAATTCACCCCTCCACTTT
few	TRBV28	TRBD1	TRBJ2-1	CASSLSLGTGDNEQFF	TGTGCCAGCAGTTTATCTCTCGGGACAGGGGATAATGAGCAGTTCTTC
many	TRBV4-3	-	TRBJ1-1	CASSQDHMNTEAFF	TGCGCCAGCAGCCAAGACCATATGAACACTGAAGCTTTCTTT
-	TRBV20-1	-	TRBJ2-1	CSAKTGYSDNEQFF	TGCAGTGCTAAAACAGGGTATTCGGACAATGAGCAGTTCTTC
few	TRBV5-1	-	TRBJ2-5	CASSFQGGSETQYF	TGCGCCAGCAGCTTTCAGGGTGGGAGTGAGACCCAGTACTTC
-	TRBV18	-	TRBJ2-7	CASSPNQGLHEQYF	TGTGCCAGCTCACCAAATCAGGGTCTACACGAGCAGTACTTC
few	TRBV19	-	TRBJ2-3	CASSINSNTDTQYF	TGTGCCAGTAGTATAAACTCAAACACAGATACGCAGTATTTT
-	TRBV7-6	TRBD2	TRBJ2-5	CASSFLAAPETQYF	TGTGCCAGCAGCTTTCTAGCGGCGCCAGAGACCCAGTACTTC
few	TRBV7-6	TRBD1	TRBJ2-7	CASSRGQAYEQYF	TGTGCCAGCAGCCGTGGACAGGCCTACGAGCAGTACTTC
-	TRBV20-1	TRBD2	TRBJ2-7	CSASLAGSYEQYF	TGCAGTGCTTCACTAGCGGGCAGCTACGAGCAGTACTTC
-	TRBV4-2	-	TRBJ1-6	CASSPGTDNSPLHF	TGTGCCAGCAGCCCTGGGACGGATAATTCACCCCTCCACTTT
many	TRBV2	TRBD1	TRBJ2-7	CASREGTGGNYEQYF	TGTGCCAGCAGGGAAGGGACAGGGGGCAACTACGAGCAGTACTTC
many	TRBV5-5	-	TRBJ1-5	CASSPGVSGSNQPQHF	TGTGCCAGCAGCCCAGGGGTTAGTGGAAGCAATCAGCCCCAGCATTTT
many	TRBV6-5	-	TRBJ1-2	CASTKGGYGYTF	TGTGCCAGCACTAAAGGGGGCTATGGCTACACCTTC
many	TRBV12-3/TRBV12-4	TRBD2	TRBJ2-3	CASTRDYPTDTQYF	TGTGCCAGCACCCGGGACTACCCCACAGATACGCAGTATTTT
-	TRBV20-1	-	TRBJ2-3	CSARDWRGDTQYF	TGCAGTGCTAGAGATTGGAGAGGGGATACGCAGTATTTT
many	TRBV20-1	-	TRBJ2-2	CSARDLRGVTGELFF	TGCAGTGCTAGAGATCTGAGAGGCGTAACCGGGGAGCTGTTTTTT
-	TRBV6-2/TRBV6-3	-	TRBJ2-4	CASSREAKNIQYF	TGTGCCAGCAGTCGAGAGGCCAAAAACATTCAGTACTTC
-	TRBV7-8	TRBD1	TRBJ1-5	CASSLAIRQGDQPQHF	TGTGCCAGCAGCTTAGCGATAAGACAGGGGGATCAGCCCCAGCATTTT
-	TRBV20-1	-	TRBJ1-4	CSAYLQNEKLFF	TGCAGTGCTTACCTCCAAAATGAAAAACTGTTTTTT
-	TRBV9	TRBD1	TRBJ1-5	CASSKGQAGMPQHF	TGTGCCAGCAGCAAAGGACAGGCAGGTATGCCCCAGCATTTT
few	TRBV30	-	TRBJ2-3	CAWSTASTDTQYF	TGTGCCTGGAGTACAGCTAGCACAGATACGCAGTATTTT
many	TRBV29-1	TRBD1	TRBJ1-1	CSGCRGGDTEAFF	TGCAGCGGATGCAGGGGGGGGGACACTGAAGCTTTCTTT
few	TRBV6-5	-	TRBJ2-2	CASSYIRPSWAGELFF	TGTGCCAGCAGTTATATCCGGCCCTCTTGGGCCGGGGAGCTGTTTTTT
-	TRBV6-1	-	TRBJ1-5	CASSGTGTLQPQHF	TGTGCCAGCAGTGGTACAGGGACTCTGCAGCCCCAGCATTTT
many	TRBV5-4	TRBD1	TRBJ1-1	CASSLALGQGVTEAFF	TGTGCCAGCAGCTTGGCTCTTGGACAGGGCGTCACTGAAGCTTTCTTT
-	TRBV2	TRBD2	TRBJ2-1	CASGSAGGDEQFF	TGTGCCAGCGGCTCAGCGGGGGGAGATGAGCAGTTCTTC
many	TRBV10-3	-	TRBJ2-7	CAISAGRTYEQYF	TGTGCCATCAGTGCCGGGAGAACCTACGAGCAGTACTTC
-	TRBV19	-	TRBJ2-3	CASSSHGAKGTDTQYF	TGTGCCAGTAGTAGCCACGGGGCGAAGGGCACAGATACGCAGTATTTT
-	TRBV9	-	TRBJ1-3	CASSVDGVVNTIYF	TGTGCCAGCAGCGTAGACGGTGTGGTAAACACCATATATTTT
once	TRBV12-3/TRBV12-4	-	TRBJ1-5	CASSLEGSGQPQHF	TGTGCCAGCAGTTTAGAGGGGAGTGGTCAGCCCCAGCATTTT
many	TRBV30	-	TRBJ1-2	CAWRPGGDPFGYTF	TGTGCCTGGAGACCGGGGGGAGATCCTTTCGGCTACACCTTC
many	TRBV20-1	-	TRBJ2-5	CSAWGRGQETQYF	TGCAGTGCTTGGGGGCGGGGCCAAGAGACCCAGTACTTC
-	TRBV3-1	-	TRBJ2-3	CASSQEGGQSTDTQYF	TGTGCCAGCAGCCAAGAAGGGGGACAAAGCACAGATACGCAGTATTTT
-	TRBV7-2	TRBD2	TRBJ2-7	CASSLAGLNYEQYF	TGTGCCAGCAGCTTAGCGGGACTAAACTACGAGCAGTACTTC
-	TRBV13	-	TRBJ2-7	CASSFYGNSYEQYF	TGTGCCAGCAGCTTTTACGGGAACTCCTACGAGCAGTACTTC
-	TRBV6-6	-	TRBJ1-3	CASSYSKGHGNTIYF	TGTGCCAGCAGTTACTCGAAAGGGCACGGAAACACCATATATTTT
few	TRBV28	TRBD1	TRBJ2-7	CASSLTGGTYEQYF	TGTGCCAGCAGTTTGACAGGGGGAACCTACGAGCAGTACTTC
-	TRBV19	-	TRBJ2-4	CASSIVARRDIQYF	TGTGCCAGTAGTATAGTGGCCCGCAGGGACATTCAGTACTTC
-	TRBV4-3	-	TRBJ1-2	CASSQVETRYGYTF	TGCGCCAGCAGCCAAGTAGAGACTCGCTATGGCTACACCTTC